The source of this TCR beta chain is a study of Graves' ophthalmopathy and Graves' hyperthyroidism. General study findings and limits: Discrimination between ophthalmopathy and stable hyperthyroidism by a 13-signature model showed roughly 85% sensitivity and about 80% specificity.

Each donor who had ophthalmopathy showed moderate-to-severe activity, a CAS of ≥3, a NOSPECS of ≥4, and a duration under 3 months. Excluded were patients with other autoimmune diseases, uncontrolled infections, pregnancy or lactation. Isolation of PBMCs was performed using roughly 10 ml of fresh peripheral blood. This CDR3 region has 14 residues. V was clipped by 2 bases and J by 3 bases, with 11 bases between them. Germline V gene sequence: CDR1 MDHEN, CDR2 SYDVKM. As for this clonotype: Its specificity is not known.

Transcripts of RNA were the source for amplifying TCR beta CDR3 regions. First-round RT-PCR used HTBI primers; second-round multiplex PCR followed. TCRdb processed the multiplex PCR reads anew with MiXCR; each CDR3 protein has one entry. The data show 170,000 or so distinct CDR3 sequences, 30% to 45% seen once. The receptor was isolated from a woman aged 40 to 50 with Graves' ophthalmopathy. V and J are TRBV28 and TRBJ2-7; weak D call: TRBD2 (5 bases). The sequenced sample was peripheral blood. CDR3 residues: CASSLAGGYYEQYF. CDR3 DNA: TGTGCCAGCAGTTTAGCGGGCGGCTACTACGAGCAGTACTTC. Based on the CDR3 plus reference TRBV28 and TRBJ2-7, the full variable domain is DVKVTQSSRYLVKRTGEKVFLECVQDMDHENMFWYRQDPGLGLRLIYFSYDVKMKEKGDIPEGYSVSREKKERFSLILESASTNQTSMYLCASSLAGGYYEQYFGPGTRLTVT.